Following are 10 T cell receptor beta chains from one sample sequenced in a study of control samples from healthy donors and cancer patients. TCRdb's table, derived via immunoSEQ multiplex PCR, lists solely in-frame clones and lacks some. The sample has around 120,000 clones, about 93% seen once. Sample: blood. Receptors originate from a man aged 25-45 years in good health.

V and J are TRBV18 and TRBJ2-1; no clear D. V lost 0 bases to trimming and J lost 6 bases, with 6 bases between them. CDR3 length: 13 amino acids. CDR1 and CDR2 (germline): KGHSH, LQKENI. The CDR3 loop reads CASSPPVSNEQFF. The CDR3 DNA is TGTGCCAGCTCACCACCCGTTTCCAATGAGCAGTTCTTC.

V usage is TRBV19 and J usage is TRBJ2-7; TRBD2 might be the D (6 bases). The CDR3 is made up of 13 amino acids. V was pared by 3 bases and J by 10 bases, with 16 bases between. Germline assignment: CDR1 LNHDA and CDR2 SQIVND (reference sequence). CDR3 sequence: CASSIELAVPQYV. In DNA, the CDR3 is TGTGCCAGTAGTATCGAACTAGCTGTACCACAGTACGTC.

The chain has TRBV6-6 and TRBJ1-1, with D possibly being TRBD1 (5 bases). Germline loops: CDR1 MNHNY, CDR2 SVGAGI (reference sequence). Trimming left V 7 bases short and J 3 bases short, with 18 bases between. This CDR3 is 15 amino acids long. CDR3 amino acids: CASIRVLPGDTEAFF. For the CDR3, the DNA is TGTGCCAGCATTAGAGTTCTCCCGGGGGACACTGAAGCTTTCTTT.

This chain's CDR3 is CASSPHGDGYTF. DNA of the CDR3: TGTGCCAGCAGCCCTCACGGGGATGGCTACACCTTC. The V gene is TRBV14, the J gene TRBJ1-2; D remains unclear. The CDR3 is 12 residues long. Trimming removed 4 bases at V and 6 bases at J, with 9 bases between. Germline CDR1 and CDR2: SGHDN and FVKESK.

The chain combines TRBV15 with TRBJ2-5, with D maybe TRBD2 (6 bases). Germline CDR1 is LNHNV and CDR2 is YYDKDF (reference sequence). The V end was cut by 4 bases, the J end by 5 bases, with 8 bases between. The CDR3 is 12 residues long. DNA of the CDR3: TGTGCCACCAGCACTAGCGACGAGACCCAGTACTTC. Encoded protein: CATSTSDETQYF.

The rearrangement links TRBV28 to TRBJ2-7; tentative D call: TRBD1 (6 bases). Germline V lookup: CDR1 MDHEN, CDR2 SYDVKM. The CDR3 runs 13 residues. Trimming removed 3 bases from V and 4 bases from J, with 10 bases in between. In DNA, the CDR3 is TGTGCCAGCAGTTTCCAGGGGCCATACGAGCAGTACTTC. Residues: CASSFQGPYEQYF.

The CDR3 nucleotides read TGTGCCTGGAGTAGGACAGGGGCAAGGTGGAATGAAAAACTGTTTTTT. Translating gives CAWSRTGARWNEKLFF. The genes are TRBV30 and TRBJ1-4; 9 bases map to TRBD1. From germline, CDR1 is GTSNPN and CDR2 SVGIG (reference sequence). The CDR3 has 16 amino acids. V gave up 2 bases and J gave up 5 bases; unmatched junction bases: 9.

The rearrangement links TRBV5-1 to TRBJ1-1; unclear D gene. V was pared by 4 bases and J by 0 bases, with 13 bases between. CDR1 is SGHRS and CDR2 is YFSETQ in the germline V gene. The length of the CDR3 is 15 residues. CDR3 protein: CASSRVDSLNTEAFF. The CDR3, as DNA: TGCGCCAGCAGCCGCGTCGATTCTTTGAACACTGAAGCTTTCTTT.

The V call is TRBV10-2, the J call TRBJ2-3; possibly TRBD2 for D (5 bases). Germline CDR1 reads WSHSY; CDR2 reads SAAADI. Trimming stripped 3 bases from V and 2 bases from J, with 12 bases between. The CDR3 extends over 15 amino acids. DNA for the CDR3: TGCGCCAGCAGTGATAATGTGGGAGCCACAGATACGCAGTATTTT. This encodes CASSDNVGATDTQYF.

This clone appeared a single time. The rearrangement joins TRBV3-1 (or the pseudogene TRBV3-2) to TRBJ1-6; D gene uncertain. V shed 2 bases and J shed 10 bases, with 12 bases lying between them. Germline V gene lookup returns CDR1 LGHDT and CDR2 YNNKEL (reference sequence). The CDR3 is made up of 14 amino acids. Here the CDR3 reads CASSQRQIISPLHF. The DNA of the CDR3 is TGTGCCAGCAGCCAACGACAAATAATATCACCCCTCCACTTT.